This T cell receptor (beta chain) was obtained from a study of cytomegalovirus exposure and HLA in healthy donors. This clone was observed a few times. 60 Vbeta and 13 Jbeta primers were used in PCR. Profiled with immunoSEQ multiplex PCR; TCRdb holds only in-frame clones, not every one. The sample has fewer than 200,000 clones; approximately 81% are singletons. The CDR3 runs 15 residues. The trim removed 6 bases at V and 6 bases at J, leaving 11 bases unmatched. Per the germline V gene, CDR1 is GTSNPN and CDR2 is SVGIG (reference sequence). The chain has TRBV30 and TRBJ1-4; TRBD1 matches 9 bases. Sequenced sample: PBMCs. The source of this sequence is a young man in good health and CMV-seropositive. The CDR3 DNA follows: TGTGCCTGCACATCCCCGGGACAGGGAGATGAAAAACTGTTTTTT. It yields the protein CACTSPGQGDEKLFF.